This T cell receptor beta chain was captured by sequencing in a study of Graves' ophthalmopathy and Graves' hyperthyroidism. On the study more broadly: Blood was drawn at initial diagnosis, before any treatment.

There are a few counts of this clonotype. At one end the junction does not follow the germline gene, possibly because of a read error. Ophthalmopathy cases showed moderate-to-severe activity, scoring CAS ≥3 and NOSPECS ≥4, with duration under 3 months. Pregnancy or lactation, uncontrolled infections and other autoimmune diseases were grounds for excluding patients. Sampling 10 ml of fresh peripheral blood provided the PBMCs. The TCR beta CDR3 regions underwent amplification from RNA transcripts. HTBI primers served in a first-round RT-PCR, which a second-round multiplex PCR followed. TCRdb reanalysed the multiplex PCR reads using MiXCR and keeps one entry per CDR3 protein. Of about 660,000 distinct CDR3 sequences in the sample, under 50% were seen once. From germline, CDR1 is SGHRS and CDR2 YFSETQ. The CDR3 covers 14 residues.

Sequencing input: peripheral blood. The chain combines TRBV5-1 with TRBJ2-3; D gene ambiguous. This sequence was found in an adult man with Graves' ophthalmopathy. In DNA, the CDR3 is TGTGCCAGCAGTCGTGGCTATAGCACAGATACGCAGTATTTT. Its translation is CASSRGYSTDTQYF.